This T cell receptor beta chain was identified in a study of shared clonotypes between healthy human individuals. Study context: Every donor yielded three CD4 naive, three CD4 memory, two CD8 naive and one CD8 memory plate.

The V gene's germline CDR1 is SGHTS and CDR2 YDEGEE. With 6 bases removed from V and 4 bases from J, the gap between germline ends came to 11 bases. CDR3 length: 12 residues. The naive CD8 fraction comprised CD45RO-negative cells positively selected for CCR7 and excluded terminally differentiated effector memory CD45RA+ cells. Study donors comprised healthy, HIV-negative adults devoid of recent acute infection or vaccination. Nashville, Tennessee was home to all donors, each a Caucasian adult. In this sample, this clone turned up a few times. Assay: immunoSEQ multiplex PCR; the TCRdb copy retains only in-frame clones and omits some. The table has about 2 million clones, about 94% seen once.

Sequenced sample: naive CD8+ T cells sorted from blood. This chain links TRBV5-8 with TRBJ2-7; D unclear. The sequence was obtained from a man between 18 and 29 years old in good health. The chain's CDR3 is CASIHEGYEQYF. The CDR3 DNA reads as TGTGCCAGCATACATGAAGGGTACGAGCAGTACTTC.